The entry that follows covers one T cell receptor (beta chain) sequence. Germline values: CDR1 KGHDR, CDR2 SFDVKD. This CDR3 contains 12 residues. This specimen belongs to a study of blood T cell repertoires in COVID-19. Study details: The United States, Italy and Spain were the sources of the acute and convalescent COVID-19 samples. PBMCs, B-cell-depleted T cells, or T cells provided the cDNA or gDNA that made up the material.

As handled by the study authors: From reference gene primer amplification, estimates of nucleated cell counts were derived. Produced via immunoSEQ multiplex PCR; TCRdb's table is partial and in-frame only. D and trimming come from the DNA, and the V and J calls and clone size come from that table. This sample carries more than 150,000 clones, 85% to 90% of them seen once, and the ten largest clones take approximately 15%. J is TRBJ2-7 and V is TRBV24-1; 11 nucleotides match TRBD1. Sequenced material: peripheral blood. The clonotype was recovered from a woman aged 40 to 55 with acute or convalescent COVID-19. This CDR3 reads CGVCGQGAEQYF. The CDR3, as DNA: TGTGGGGTTTGTGGACAGGGGGCCGAGCAGTACTTC.